This paragraph reports one T cell receptor (beta chain). Its matching antigen is unknown. Other DNA sequences in the sample encode the same CDR3. The data stem from a study of cytomegalovirus exposure and HLA in healthy donors. V dropped 4 bases and J dropped 1 base, with 7 bases sitting between them. There are 13 residues in the CDR3. Germline CDR1 is KGHSH and CDR2 is LQKENI. Findings and caveats of the study: TCR beta V segments were, for the most part, productive about 87% or about 30% of the time in an earlier analysis.

A multiplex PCR was run with 60 Vbeta primers and 13 Jbeta primers. The repertoire was sequenced with immunoSEQ multiplex PCR; TCRdb's copy has only in-frame clones and lacks some. This listing includes under 85,000 clones. This sequence joins TRBV18 and TRBJ1-1; D is perhaps TRBD1 (5 bases). The sequence derives from a boy aged 10-17 years in good health and CMV-seronegative. Sequencing was done on a sample of PBMCs. This CDR3 is CASSQTENTEAFF. CDR3 bases: TGTGCCAGCTCACAGACAGAGAACACTGAAGCTTTCTTT.